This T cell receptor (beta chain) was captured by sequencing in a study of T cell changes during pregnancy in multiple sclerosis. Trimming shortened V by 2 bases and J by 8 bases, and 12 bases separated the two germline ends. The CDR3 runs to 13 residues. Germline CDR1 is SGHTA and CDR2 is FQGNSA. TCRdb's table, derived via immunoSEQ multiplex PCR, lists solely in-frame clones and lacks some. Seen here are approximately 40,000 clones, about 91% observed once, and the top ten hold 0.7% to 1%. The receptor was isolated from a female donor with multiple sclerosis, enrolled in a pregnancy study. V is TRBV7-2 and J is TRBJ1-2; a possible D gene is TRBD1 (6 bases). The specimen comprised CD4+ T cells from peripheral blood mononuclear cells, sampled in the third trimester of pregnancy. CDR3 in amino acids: CASSLSGGLGYTF. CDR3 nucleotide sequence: TGTGCCAGCAGCTTATCGGGGGGCTTAGGCTACACCTTC.